The source of this T cell receptor beta chain is a study of control samples from healthy donors and cancer patients. The data were produced by immunoSEQ multiplex PCR, yet TCRdb's version contains in-frame clones alone and is incomplete. The sample consists of 150,000 or so clones, 85% to 95% of them appearing once. Trimming cost V 3 bases and J 7 bases, with 6 bases left between them. Germline V gene data show CDR1 as MGHDK and CDR2 as SYGVNS. The CDR3 contains 12 residues. This sequence was found in a woman between 40 and 50 years old in good health. The chain joins TRBV25-1 to TRBJ1-4, with D hard to call. The sequenced sample consisted of blood. CDR3 coding DNA: TGTGCCAGCAGTGAGCTAGGTGAAAAACTGTTTTTT. Translated, it gives CASSELGEKLFF.